Below, one T cell receptor (beta chain) is given with its context. What it binds is unknown. This record belongs to a study of immune evolution from preneoplasia to lung adenocarcinoma. Background on the study: HLA loss of heterozygosity: under 7.5% AIS, around 16% MIA, around 35% ADC, none AAH. Overall study results and limits: Compared with EGFR-mutant or double wild-type lesions, KRAS-mutant nodules were more clonal. Normal lung had the highest top T cell clone frequencies.

Data came from immunoSEQ multiplex PCR; TCRdb stores just in-frame clones and leaves some out. The repertoire consists of 30,000 to 45,000 clones, with 74% occurring once and the leading ten covering around 6.1%. Germline CDR1 MDHEN, CDR2 SYDVKM. V lost 5 bases, J lost 1 base, and 11 bases lay in between. The CDR3 has 14 residues. The sample was FFPE invasive lung adenocarcinoma tissue. The chain is built from TRBV28 and TRBJ1-1; D gene uncertain. This receptor was taken from a person aged 55 to 75 with lung adenocarcinoma. The CDR3 protein is CASSRLTENTEAFF. Written as DNA, the CDR3 is TGTGCCAGCAGTCGACTAACAGAGAACACTGAAGCTTTCTTT.